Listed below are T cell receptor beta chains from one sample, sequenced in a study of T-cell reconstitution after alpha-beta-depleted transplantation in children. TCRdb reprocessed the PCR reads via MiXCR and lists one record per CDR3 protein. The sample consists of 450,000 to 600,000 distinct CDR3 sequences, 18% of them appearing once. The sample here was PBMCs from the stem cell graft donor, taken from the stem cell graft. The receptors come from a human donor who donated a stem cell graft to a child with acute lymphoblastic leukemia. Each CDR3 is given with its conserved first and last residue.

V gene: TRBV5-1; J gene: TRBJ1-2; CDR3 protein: CASSLEGTLRDGYTF
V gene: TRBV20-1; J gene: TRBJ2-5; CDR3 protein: CSAKSSGAGGETQYF
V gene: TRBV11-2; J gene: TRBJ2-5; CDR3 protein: CASSSGTGMGTQYF
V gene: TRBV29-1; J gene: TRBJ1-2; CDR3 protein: CSASLSTNYGYTF
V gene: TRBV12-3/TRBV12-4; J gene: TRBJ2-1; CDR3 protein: CASSPGGSGRNEQFF
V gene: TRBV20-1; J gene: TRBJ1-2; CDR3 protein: CSALSEFEGYTF
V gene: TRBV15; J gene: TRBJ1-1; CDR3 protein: CATSRGGGSGNPEAFF
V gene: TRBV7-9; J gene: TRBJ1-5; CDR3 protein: CASSLVFGTENQPQHF
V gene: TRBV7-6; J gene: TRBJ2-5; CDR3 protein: CASSLVAGVPQETQYF
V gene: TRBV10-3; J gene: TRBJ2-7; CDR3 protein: CAIRVGQGFDEQYF
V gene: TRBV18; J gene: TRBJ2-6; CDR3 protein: CASSSTGPGANGLTF
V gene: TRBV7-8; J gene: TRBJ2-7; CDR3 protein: CASSLGRREGHYEQYF
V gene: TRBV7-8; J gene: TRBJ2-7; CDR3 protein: CASRPMTESYEQYF
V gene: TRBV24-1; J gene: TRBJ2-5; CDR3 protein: CATSDTETQYF
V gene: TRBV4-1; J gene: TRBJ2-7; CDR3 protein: CASSQDRGLASYEQYF
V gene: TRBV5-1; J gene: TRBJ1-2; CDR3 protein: CASSLGGGPYGYTF
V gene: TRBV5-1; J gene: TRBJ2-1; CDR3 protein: CASSRGQTYNEQFF
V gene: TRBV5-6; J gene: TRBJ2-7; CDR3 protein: CASSLLLGPLTFYEQYF
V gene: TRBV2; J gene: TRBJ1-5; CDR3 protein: CATQDRVNQPQHF
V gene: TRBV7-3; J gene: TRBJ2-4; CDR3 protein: CASSPESGTQNIQYF
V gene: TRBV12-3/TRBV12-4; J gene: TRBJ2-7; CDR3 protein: CASSFGGLAHYEQYF
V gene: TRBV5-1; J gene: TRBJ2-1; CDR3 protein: CASSLAGSGEQFF
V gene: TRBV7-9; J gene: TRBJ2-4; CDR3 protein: CASSQTQGVLDIQYF
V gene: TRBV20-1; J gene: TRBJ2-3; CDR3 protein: CSARAFTGLAGSTDTQYF
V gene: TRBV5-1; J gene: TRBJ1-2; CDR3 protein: CASSPKKGQLNYGYTF
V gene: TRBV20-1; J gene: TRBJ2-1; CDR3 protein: CSAGSLENTPEQFF
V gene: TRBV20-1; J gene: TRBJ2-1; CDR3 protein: CSAILLAGGRSYNEQFF
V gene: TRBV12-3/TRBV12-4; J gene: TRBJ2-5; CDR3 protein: CASSLVRIETQYF
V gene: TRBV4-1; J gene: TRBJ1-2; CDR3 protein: CASSHGNGGLPYGYTF
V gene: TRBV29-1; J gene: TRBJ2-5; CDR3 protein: CSVERGQETQYF
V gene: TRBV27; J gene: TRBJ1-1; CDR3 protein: CASSSSGLPFF
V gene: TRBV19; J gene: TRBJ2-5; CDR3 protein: CASSYWVGETQYF
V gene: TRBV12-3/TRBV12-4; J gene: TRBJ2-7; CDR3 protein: CASIPGAGDRPYEQYF
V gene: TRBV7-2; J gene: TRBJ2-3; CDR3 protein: CASSKLGGPSTDTQYF
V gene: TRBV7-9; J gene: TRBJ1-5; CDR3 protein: CASSLGQGGGNQPQHF
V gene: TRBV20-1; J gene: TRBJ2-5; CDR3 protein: CSSPSGAQETQYF
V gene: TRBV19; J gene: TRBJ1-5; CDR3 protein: CASTPGMGNQPQHF
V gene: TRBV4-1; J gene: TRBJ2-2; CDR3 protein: CASSQTRDSNTGELFF
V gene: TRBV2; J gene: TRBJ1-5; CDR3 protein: CASSGQGGGQPQHF
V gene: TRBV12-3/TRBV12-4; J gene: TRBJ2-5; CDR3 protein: CASSFGAALQETQYF